The 25 T cell receptor beta chains below come from one sample, sequenced in a study of T-cell memory formation after mild COVID-19. TCRdb reprocessed the 5' RACE reads with MiXCR, giving one entry per CDR3 protein. The repertoire consists of about 180,000 distinct CDR3 sequences, with around 18% occurring once and the leading ten covering roughly 4.3%. Input material: PBMCs or a T cell subset sorted from them (not recorded which). Every receptor here comes from a man younger than 35 who had mild COVID-19 (a few samples of this study predate the infection). Cell type and time point are not known.

The chain carries TRBV6-5 and TRBJ2-7; 9 bases are a match to TRBD1. Trimming took 5 bases from V and 11 from J; bases not matched to a gene: 7. Germline V gives CDR1 MNHEY, CDR2 SVGAGI. The CDR3 is 12 residues long. The CDR3 nucleotides are TGTGCCAGCAGTCCCGGGACAGGGAAGGAGTACTTC. This sequence encodes CASSPGTGKEYF.

In this sample, this clonotype turned up a few times. The chain carries TRBV4-3 and TRBJ1-5, with 10 bases that match TRBD1. Trimming removed 4 bases from V and 6 bases from J; junction bases left unmatched: 3. CDR3 length: 14 residues. Germline CDR1 is LGHNA and CDR2 is YSLEER. The CDR3 DNA reads as TGCGCCAGCAGCCGGGACAGGGGTGTTCAGCCCCAGCATTTT. Its translation is CASSRDRGVQPQHF.

This clonotype was detected many times. The gene calls are TRBV6-6 and TRBJ2-3, with D perhaps TRBD2 (6 bases). CDR1 is MNHNY, CDR2 SVGAGI, per germline (reference sequence). The length of the CDR3 is 13 residues. V was trimmed by 11 bases and J by 2 bases, leaving 14 bases between them. The CDR3 bases are TGTGCCGTAACTAGCCCTTTCACAGATACGCAGTATTTT. Translated, it gives CAVTSPFTDTQYF.

This clonotype was observed a few times. The chain has TRBV2 and TRBJ2-2, with D maybe TRBD2 (5 bases). Trimming cost V 4 bases and J 8 bases, with 11 bases left between them. In germline, CDR1 is SNHLY, CDR2 FYNNEI. The length of the CDR3 is 13 residues. CDR3 amino acids: CASSGTFPGELFF. The CDR3 DNA is TGTGCCAGCAGTGGGACTTTCCCAGGGGAGCTGTTTTTT.

This clonotype was detected only a few times. The chain uses TRBV7-2 and TRBJ1-1; 7 bases line up with TRBD1. Germline V gene sequence: CDR1 SGHTA, CDR2 FQGNSA. Unmatched junction bases numbered 10, after V lost 6 bases and J lost 0 bases. The CDR3 spans 16 residues. CDR3 amino acids: CASRGAGQTMNTEAFF. The CDR3 DNA sequence: TGTGCCAGCAGGGGCGCGGGACAGACAATGAACACTGAAGCTTTCTTT.

This sequence joins TRBV4-2 and TRBJ2-7, with 7 bases lining up with TRBD1. V lost 4 bases to trimming and J lost 0 bases; unmatched junction nucleotides: 3. The germline V gene has CDR1 LGHNA and CDR2 YNFKEQ. This CDR3 region has 14 residues. The CDR3 spells CASSPRDSSYEQYF. The CDR3 DNA reads TGTGCCAGCAGCCCGAGGGACAGCTCCTACGAGCAGTACTTC.

This clonotype was counted only a few times. J is TRBJ1-4 and V is TRBV15; D uncertain. The CDR3 is 13 amino acids. Germline loops: CDR1 LNHNV, CDR2 YYDKDF (reference sequence). V dropped 0 bases and J dropped 8 bases, with 7 bases sitting between them. This CDR3 reads CATSRDGPEKLFF. CDR3 coding DNA: TGTGCCACCAGCAGAGATGGTCCCGAAAAACTGTTTTTT.

This chain joins TRBV5-4 and TRBJ2-3; D perhaps matches TRBD2 (6 bases). Trimming removed 4 bases from V and 0 bases from J, with 15 bases in between. The length of the CDR3 is 16 residues. Germline CDR1 is SGHNT and CDR2 is YYREEE (reference sequence). The CDR3 protein is CASSNWSGPSTDTQYF. Here the CDR3 DNA reads TGTGCCAGCAGCAACTGGAGCGGGCCCAGCACAGATACGCAGTATTTT. The complete variable domain, with remaining parts taken from reference TRBV5-4 and TRBJ2-3, reads ETGVTQSPTHLIKTRGQQVTLRCSSQSGHNTVSWYQQALGQGPQFIFQYYREEENGRGNFPPRFSGLQFPNYSSELNVNALELDDSALYLCASSNWSGPSTDTQYFGPGTRLTVL.

V usage is TRBV7-2 and J usage is TRBJ2-1; 7 nucleotides line up with TRBD2. The CDR3 spans 15 residues. Germline V CDR1 and CDR2: SGHTA, FQGNSA. V was clipped by 5 bases and J by 0 bases; unmatched bases: 4. CDR3 nucleotide sequence: TGTGCCAGCAGCGCCGGCGGGGGCTCCTACAATGAGCAGTTCTTC. It encodes CASSAGGGSYNEQFF.

J is TRBJ2-7 and V is TRBV6-2 or TRBV6-3; possibly TRBD2 for D (6 bases). The CDR3 runs to 14 residues. V lost 8 bases and J lost 0, with 14 bases in between. Germline V gene data show CDR1 as MNHEY and CDR2 as SVGEGT. The CDR3 DNA reads as TGTGCCAGCTGCCGGGACTGGCCCTCCTACGAGCAGTACTTC. Translating it yields CASCRDWPSYEQYF.

A few counts support this clonotype. This sequence joins TRBV5-1 and TRBJ2-2; tentatively, D is TRBD1 (6 bases). Germline CDR1 reads SGHRS; CDR2 reads YFSETQ. V lost 5 bases and J lost 0, with 11 bases in between. There are 15 residues in the CDR3. The CDR3 nucleotides are TGCGCCAGCAGTCGGGACACCTCGAACACCGGGGAGCTGTTTTTT. Protein product: CASSRDTSNTGELFF.

As concerns this clonotype: The junction shows a germline mismatch at one end, possibly a read error. This rearrangement joins TRBV7-7 to TRBJ2-2, with D maybe TRBD1 (5 bases). The CDR3 covers 17 residues. From germline, CDR1 is SSHAT and CDR2 FNYEAQ (reference sequence). CDR3 protein: CASSQPQGGENTGELFF. CDR3 coding DNA: TGTGCTAGCAGCCAGCCGCAGGGTGGGGAGAACACCGGGGAGCTGTTTTTT.

This clonotype was found a few times. This chain connects TRBV2 to TRBJ2-2; 7 bases map to TRBD1. The CDR3 is made up of 16 amino acids. Looked up from germline, CDR1 is SNHLY and CDR2 is FYNNEI. The V and J ends lost 6 bases and 0 bases, in that order; junction bases with no gene match: 7. In nucleotides, the CDR3 is TGTGCCAGCAGCAGACAGGGACCTACGAACACCGGGGAGCTGTTTTTT. Its translation is CASSRQGPTNTGELFF.

This clonotype was detected many times. The chain couples TRBV12-3 or TRBV12-4 to TRBJ2-1; TRBD2 agrees at 13 bases. After removal of 0 bases from V and 8 bases from J, the junction contained 1 base not matched to a gene. The CDR3 covers 15 residues. The CDR3, as DNA: TGTGCCAGCAGTTTAGCACTAGCGGGGGGGCATGAGCAGTTCTTC. Residues: CASSLALAGGHEQFF.

This clonotype was found many times. This sequence joins TRBV5-1 and TRBJ2-2; tentatively, D is TRBD2 (5 bases). This CDR3 contains 16 residues. CDR1 is SGHRS, CDR2 YFSETQ, per germline. V was cut by 0 bases and J by 4 bases, with 13 bases left in between. The CDR3 reads CASSLAVDGLTGELFF. Here the CDR3 DNA reads TGCGCCAGCAGCTTGGCGGTGGATGGACTCACCGGGGAGCTGTTTTTT. Full variable domain (remainder filled in from reference TRBV5-1 and TRBJ2-2): KAGVTQTPRYLIKTRGQQVTLSCSPISGHRSVSWYQQTPGQGLQFLFEYFSETQRNKGNFPGRFSGRQFSNSRSEMNVSTLELGDSALYLCASSLAVDGLTGELFFGEGSRLTVL.

This sequence joins TRBV5-1 and TRBJ2-1; D uncertain. CDR1 is SGHRS and CDR2 is YFSETQ in the germline V gene. Trimming stripped 9 bases from V and 5 bases from J, with 18 bases between. This CDR3 spans 14 amino acids. CDR3: CANLTDRRDNEQFF. DNA of the CDR3: TGCGCCAACCTTACTGACCGGAGAGACAATGAGCAGTTCTTC.

The chain employs TRBV24-1 and TRBJ2-5; 9 nucleotides line up with TRBD2. The trim removed 3 bases at V and 1 base at J, leaving 2 bases unmatched. CDR1 is KGHDR and CDR2 is SFDVKD in the germline V gene. The CDR3 totals 15 residues. For the CDR3, the DNA is TGTGCCACCAGTGATCAGCGGGGGGCCCAAGAGACCCAGTACTTC. It translates to CATSDQRGAQETQYF.

In DNA form, the CDR3 reads TGTGCCAGCAGTGCTAGGTCGCAGGGGTCCAGTGAAGCTTTCTTT. Protein sequence: CASSARSQGSSEAFF. This rearrangement joins TRBV7-9 to TRBJ1-1; a weak D match, TRBD1 (6 bases). The CDR3 sequence is 15 residues long. Between the trimmed V and J ends, which lost 6 bases and 7 bases, there was a span of 21 bases. Germline CDR1 reads SEHNR; CDR2 reads FQNEAQ (reference sequence).

The CDR3 is CASKGQRYGYTF. Here the CDR3 DNA reads TGTGCCAGCAAAGGACAGCGCTATGGCTACACCTTC. The chain recombines TRBV6-1 with TRBJ1-2; the D gene is possibly TRBD1 (6 bases). CDR3 length equals 12 residues. Germline V CDR1 and CDR2: MNHNS, SASEGT. Between the trimmed V and J ends, which lost 7 bases and 4 bases, there was a span of 10 bases.

CDR3 nucleotide sequence: TGTGCCAGCAGTTTAGCGCTCGGGGGACCCAACGAGCAGTACTTC. Amino acids: CASSLALGGPNEQYF. V usage is TRBV12-3 or TRBV12-4 and J usage is TRBJ2-7, with D perhaps TRBD2 (6 bases). Trimming took 0 bases from V and 5 from J, leaving 14 bases between them. There are 15 residues in the CDR3.

V is TRBV4-1 and J is TRBJ1-1; TRBD1 agrees at 7 bases. This CDR3 region has 15 residues. V was clipped by 5 bases and J by 0 bases; unmatched bases: 6. The germline gives CDR1 MGHRA, CDR2 YSYEKL. CDR3 in amino acids: CASSSPRGMNTEAFF. DNA of the CDR3: TGCGCCAGCAGCTCCCCCAGGGGGATGAACACTGAAGCTTTCTTT.

This clonotype was seen only a few times. The chain links TRBV5-1 to TRBJ1-2; 8 nucleotides agree with TRBD1. The V gene's germline CDR1 is SGHRS and CDR2 YFSETQ. This CDR3 is 13 amino acids long. With 0 bases clipped from V and 14 bases from J, the junction kept 9 bases outside the gene matches. The CDR3 DNA reads as TGCGCCAGCAGCTTGGGGGACAGGTTAGAAACGACCTTC. Translating gives CASSLGDRLETTF.

The chain links TRBV11-2 to TRBJ2-3; D might be TRBD1 (7 bases). CDR1 and CDR2 (germline): SGHAT, FQNNGV. Trimming cost V 4 bases and J 5 bases, with 13 bases left between them. CDR3 length: 14 residues. The CDR3 bases are TGTGCCAGCAGCTCCGCAGGGGGGAGAGATACGCAGTATTTT. Translation gives CASSSAGGRDTQYF.

The table lists this clonotype with a few counts. This chain joins TRBV2 and TRBJ2-7, with 7 bases matching TRBD1. The length of the CDR3 is 15 residues. V gave up 4 bases and J gave up 3 bases; unmatched junction bases: 9. The germline V gene has CDR1 SNHLY and CDR2 FYNNEI. The CDR3 loop is CASSGSGTVFYEQYF. CDR3 in DNA: TGTGCCAGCAGTGGGTCCGGGACAGTCTTCTACGAGCAGTACTTC.

This chain connects TRBV6-1 to TRBJ2-7, with no clear D. The CDR3 spans 13 residues. V lost 4 bases to trimming and J lost 2 bases, with 9 bases between them. Per germline, CDR1 MNHNS and CDR2 SASEGT. The CDR3 bases are TGTGCCAGCAGTGTCGACCGGGCCTACGAGCAGTACGTC. Translation gives CASSVDRAYEQYV.